The present TCR beta chain was sequenced within a study of sequential checkpoint blockade in melanoma. Treatment specified: randomized to nivolumab then ipilimumab (arm A) or the reverse (arm B). Patients had received no earlier DNA-damaging chemotherapy. Live CD3+CD8+ CD19− CD56− cells were sorted from PBMCs. Method: immunoSEQ multiplex PCR; TCRdb's copy keeps in-frame clones and lacks some. The sample consists of approximately 37,000 clones, roughly 86% of them appearing once. Per the germline V gene, CDR1 is SGHDT and CDR2 is YYEEEE. V was clipped by 7 bases and J by 1 base, with 6 bases between them. This CDR3 is built from 12 residues.

This TCR derives from a human donor with melanoma. Sequenced here: CD8+ T cells sorted from blood (inferred from file names), sampled from a patient given nivolumab and ipilimumab in sequence. The rearrangement uses TRBV5-6 and TRBJ2-4; D unresolved. CDR3 nucleotides: TGTGCCAGCGCCGGGGCCAAAAACATTCAGTACTTC. Translated: CASAGAKNIQYF.